This TCR beta chain stems from a study of PD-1 blockade in classical Hodgkin lymphoma. Across the study: Nivolumab dosed at 3 mg/kg went to patients intravenously every 2 weeks. Findings and limits, study-wide: Lower baseline TCR diversity marked trial partial responders and progressors.

This clone was recorded a few times. What it recognizes is unknown. Repertoires were generated with immunoSEQ multiplex PCR, while TCRdb's copy carries only in-frame clones and drops some. The sample consists of 30,000 or so clones, 85% of them appearing once. Germline lookup yields CDR1 SGHNT and CDR2 YYREEE (reference sequence). The CDR3 has 14 residues. V was cut by 3 bases and J by 1 base, with 10 bases left in between. All the patients suffered relapse after autologous stem cell transplantation, and brentuximab vedotin exposure differed. Negative magnetic selection isolated CD4+ T cells from thawed PBMCs.

The sequencing used CD4+ T cells from blood, collected at baseline. The chain employs TRBV5-4 and TRBJ1-1, with D possibly being TRBD1 (5 bases). The TCR originated in a human donor with classical Hodgkin lymphoma. CDR3 sequence: CASSSTTGNTEAFF. The CDR3 region has the DNA TGTGCCAGCAGCTCAACTACAGGGAACACTGAAGCTTTCTTT.